This T cell receptor beta chain is drawn from a study of T-cell memory formation after mild COVID-19. The 5'RACE method, run with constant-segment primers, produced TCR alpha and TCR beta cDNA libraries (carrying sample barcodes and UMIs). TCRdb reprocessed the 5' RACE reads via MiXCR and lists one record per CDR3 protein. Here the sample spans 550,000 to 600,000 distinct CDR3 sequences, 15% to 20% being singletons. This CDR3 comprises 15 residues. Germline V gives CDR1 SGHRS, CDR2 YFSETQ. Germline trimming cut 4 bases from V and 7 bases from J; bases unmatched to any gene: 8. This clonotype was observed a handful of times.

The sequenced sample was PBMCs or a T cell subset sorted from them (not recorded which). This chain uses TRBV5-1 with TRBJ1-5; the match to TRBD1 covers 10 bases. This sequence originates from an adult woman who had mild COVID-19 (a few samples of this study predate the infection). Cell type and time point are not known. In nucleotides, the CDR3 is TGCGCCAGCAGCCTTGGGACAGGGGAAGGGCAGCCCCAGCATTTT. Its protein is CASSLGTGEGQPQHF.